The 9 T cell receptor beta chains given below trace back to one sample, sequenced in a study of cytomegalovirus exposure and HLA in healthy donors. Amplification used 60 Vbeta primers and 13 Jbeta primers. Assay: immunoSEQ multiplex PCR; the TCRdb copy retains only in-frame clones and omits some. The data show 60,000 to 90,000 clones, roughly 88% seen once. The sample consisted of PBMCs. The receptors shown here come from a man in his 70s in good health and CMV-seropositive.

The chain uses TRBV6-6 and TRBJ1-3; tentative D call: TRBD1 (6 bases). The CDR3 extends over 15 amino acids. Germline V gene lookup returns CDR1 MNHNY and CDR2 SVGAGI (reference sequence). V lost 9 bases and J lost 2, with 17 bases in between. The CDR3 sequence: CASDPGGGTGNTIYF. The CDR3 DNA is TGTGCCAGTGACCCGGGGGGGGGCACTGGAAACACCATATATTTT.

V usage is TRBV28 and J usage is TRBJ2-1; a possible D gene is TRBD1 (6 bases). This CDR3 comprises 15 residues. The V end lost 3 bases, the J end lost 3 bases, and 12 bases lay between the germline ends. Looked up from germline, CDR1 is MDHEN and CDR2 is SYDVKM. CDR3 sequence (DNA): TGTGCCAGCAGTTTCGCCCGACAGGACTACAATGAGCAGTTCTTC. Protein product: CASSFARQDYNEQFF.

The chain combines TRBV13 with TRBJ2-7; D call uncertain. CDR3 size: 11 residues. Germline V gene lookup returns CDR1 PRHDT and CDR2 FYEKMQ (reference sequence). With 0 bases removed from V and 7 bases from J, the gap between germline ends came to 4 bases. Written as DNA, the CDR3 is TGTGCCAGCAGCTTAGGCAGAGAGCAGTACTTC. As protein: CASSLGREQYF.

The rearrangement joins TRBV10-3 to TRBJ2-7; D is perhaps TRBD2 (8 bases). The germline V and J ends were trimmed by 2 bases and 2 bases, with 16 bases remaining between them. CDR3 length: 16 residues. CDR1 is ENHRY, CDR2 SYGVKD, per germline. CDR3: CAISEVDRRGAYEQYF. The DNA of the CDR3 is TGTGCCATCAGTGAGGTGGACAGGCGGGGGGCCTACGAGCAGTACTTC.

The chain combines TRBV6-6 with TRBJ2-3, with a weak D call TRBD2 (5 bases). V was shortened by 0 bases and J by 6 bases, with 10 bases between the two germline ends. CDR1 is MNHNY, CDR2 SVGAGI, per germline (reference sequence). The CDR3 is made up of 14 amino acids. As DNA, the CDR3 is TGTGCCAGCAGTTACTCGGGGAGCAGGGATACGCAGTATTTT. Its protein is CASSYSGSRDTQYF.

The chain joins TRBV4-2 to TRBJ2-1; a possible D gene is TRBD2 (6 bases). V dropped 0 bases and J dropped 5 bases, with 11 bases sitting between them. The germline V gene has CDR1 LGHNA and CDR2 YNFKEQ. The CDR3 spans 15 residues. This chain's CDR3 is CASSQDPTSHNEQFF. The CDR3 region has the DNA TGTGCCAGCAGCCAAGATCCAACTAGCCACAATGAGCAGTTCTTC.

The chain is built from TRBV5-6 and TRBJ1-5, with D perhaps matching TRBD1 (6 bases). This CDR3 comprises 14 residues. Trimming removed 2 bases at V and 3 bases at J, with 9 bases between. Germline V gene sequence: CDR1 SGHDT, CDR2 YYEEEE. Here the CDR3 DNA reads TGTGCCAGCAGCTTACAGGGTATCAATCAGCCCCAGCATTTT. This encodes CASSLQGINQPQHF.

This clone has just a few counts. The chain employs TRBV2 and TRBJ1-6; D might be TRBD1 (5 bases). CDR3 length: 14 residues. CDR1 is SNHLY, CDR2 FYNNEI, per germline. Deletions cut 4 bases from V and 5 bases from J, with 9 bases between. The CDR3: CASSGQFNNSPLHF. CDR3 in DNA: TGTGCCAGCAGTGGACAGTTCAATAATTCACCCCTCCACTTT. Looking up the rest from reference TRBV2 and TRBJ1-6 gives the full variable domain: EPEVTQTPSHQVTQMGQEVILRCVPISNHLYFYWYRQILGQKVEFLVSFYNNEISEKSEIFDDQFSVERPDGSNFTLKIRSTKLEDSAMYFCASSGQFNNSPLHFGNGTRLTVT.

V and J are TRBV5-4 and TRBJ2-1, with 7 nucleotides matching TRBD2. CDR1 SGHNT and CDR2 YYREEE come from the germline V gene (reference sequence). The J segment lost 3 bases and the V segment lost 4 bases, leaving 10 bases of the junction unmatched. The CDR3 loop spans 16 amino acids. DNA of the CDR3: TGTGCCAGCAGCCGACCGGGGACTACAGGCTACAATGAGCAGTTCTTC. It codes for CASSRPGTTGYNEQFF.